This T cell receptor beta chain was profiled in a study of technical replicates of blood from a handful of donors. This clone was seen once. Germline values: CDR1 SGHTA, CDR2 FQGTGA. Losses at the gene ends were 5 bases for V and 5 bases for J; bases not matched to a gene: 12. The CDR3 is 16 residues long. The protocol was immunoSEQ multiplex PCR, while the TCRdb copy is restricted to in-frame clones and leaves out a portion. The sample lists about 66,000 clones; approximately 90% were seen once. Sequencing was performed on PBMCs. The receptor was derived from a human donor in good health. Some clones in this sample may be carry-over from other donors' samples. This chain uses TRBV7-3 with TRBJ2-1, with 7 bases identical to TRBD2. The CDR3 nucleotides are TGTGCCAGCAGCACCGGGGTGGGGGGGGTTAACAATGAGCAGTTCTTC. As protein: CASSTGVGGVNNEQFF.